The subject of this entry is one T cell receptor (beta chain). The sample is drawn from a study of PD-L1 blockade in urothelial cancer. Time point in this sample: pretreatment peripheral blood. Spike-ins of synthetic TCR analog templates went into each PCR. Sequenced by immunoSEQ multiplex PCR; TCRdb stores in-frame clones only, minus some. The sample carries 50,000 to 70,000 clones, 75% to 90% recorded once. The sequence came from a man between 65 and 85 years old with urothelial cancer. Sequenced material: PBMCs, taken around atezolizumab (anti-PD-L1) treatment.

As DNA, the CDR3 is TGTGCCAGCAGTGCAACGACTGGGAGCTTTTCCGAGCAGTACTTC. Translating it yields CASSATTGSFSEQYF. The genes are TRBV6-1 and TRBJ2-7, with D maybe TRBD2 (5 bases). The CDR3 spans 15 residues. V lost 4 bases and J lost 6, with 19 bases in between. Germline values: CDR1 MNHNS, CDR2 SASEGT.